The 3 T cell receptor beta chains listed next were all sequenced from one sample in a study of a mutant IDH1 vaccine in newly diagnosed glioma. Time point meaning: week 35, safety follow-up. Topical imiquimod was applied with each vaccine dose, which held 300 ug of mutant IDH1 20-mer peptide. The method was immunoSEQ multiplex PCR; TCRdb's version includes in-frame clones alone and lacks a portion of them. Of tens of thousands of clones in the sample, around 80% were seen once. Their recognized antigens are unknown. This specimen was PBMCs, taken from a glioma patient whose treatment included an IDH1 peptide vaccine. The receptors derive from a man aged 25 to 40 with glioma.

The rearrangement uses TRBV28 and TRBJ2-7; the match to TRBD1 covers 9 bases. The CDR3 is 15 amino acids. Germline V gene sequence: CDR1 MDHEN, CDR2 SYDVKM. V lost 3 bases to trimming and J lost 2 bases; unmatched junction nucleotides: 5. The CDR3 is CASSFRDRAPYEQYF. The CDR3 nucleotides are TGTGCCAGCAGTTTCCGGGACAGGGCCCCCTACGAGCAGTACTTC.

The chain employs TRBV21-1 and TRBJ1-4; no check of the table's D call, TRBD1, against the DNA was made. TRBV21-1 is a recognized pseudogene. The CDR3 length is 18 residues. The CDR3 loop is CASSHTGGIWPTNEKLFF. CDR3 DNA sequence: TGTGCCAGCAGCCATACAGGGGGAATTTGGCCAACTAATGAAAAACTGTTTTTT.

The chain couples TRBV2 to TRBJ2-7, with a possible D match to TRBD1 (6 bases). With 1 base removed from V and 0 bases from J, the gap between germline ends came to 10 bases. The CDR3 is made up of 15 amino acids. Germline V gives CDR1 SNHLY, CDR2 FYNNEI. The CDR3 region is CASSEGTGFSYEQYF. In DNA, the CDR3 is TGTGCCAGCAGTGAAGGTACAGGGTTCTCCTACGAGCAGTACTTC.